Listed here are 10 T cell receptor beta chains from one sample, sequenced in a study of T cells in Graves' hyperthyroidism and ophthalmopathy. The source material, RNA transcripts, was used to amplify TCR beta CDR3 regions. Primed by the HTBI set, a first-round RT-PCR was run on the TCR CDR3. TCRdb re-derived calls from the multiplex PCR reads in MiXCR, one entry per CDR3 protein. The sample holds roughly 400,000 distinct CDR3 sequences; less than 20% are singletons and the top ten take about 27%. The sequenced sample was blood. These receptor sequences come from a woman aged 18-29 years with Graves' hyperthyroidism that later progressed to Graves' ophthalmopathy.

A remark on this clonotype: A read error may be the cause here, since a much bigger clone is one base away. The V and J genes are TRBV28 and TRBJ2-3, with TRBD2 matching 7 bases. The germline gives CDR1 MDHEN, CDR2 SYDVKM. The CDR3 spans 14 residues. The CDR3 reads CAGSFGRKADTQYF. CDR3 DNA sequence: TGTGCCGGCAGTTTCGGGAGGAAGGCAGATACGCAGTATTTT.

This clonotype has ten or more counts. The chain couples TRBV6-5 to TRBJ2-7, with D maybe TRBD1 (5 bases). With 0 bases removed from V and 3 bases from J, the gap between germline ends came to 15 bases. CDR1 is MNHEY and CDR2 is SVGAGI in the germline V gene. The CDR3 contains 16 residues. CDR3 sequence (DNA): TGTGCCAGCAGTTACTCGTCAGGGTACGACCGCTACGAGCAGTACTTC. It translates to CASSYSSGYDRYEQYF.

In this sample, this clonotype turned up many times. This CDR3 is CASSETTSGSEEQFF. The CDR3 nucleotides read TGTGCCAGCAGTGAAACGACTAGCGGGAGCGAGGAGCAGTTCTTC. The chain carries TRBV6-1 and TRBJ2-1; 12 bases line up with TRBD2. V lost 2 bases to trimming and J lost 10 bases; unmatched junction nucleotides: 6. Germline CDR1 is MNHNS and CDR2 is SASEGT. This CDR3 spans 15 amino acids.

This clonotype was counted many times. The gene calls are TRBV20-1 and TRBJ1-2; D is unclear. Germline CDR1 and CDR2: DFQATT and SNEGSKA (reference sequence). Trimming pared 5 bases from V and 8 bases from J, leaving 15 bases between. The CDR3 extends over 12 amino acids. The CDR3 region has the DNA TGCAGTGCTGGCCCTTACAACGAGGGCTACACCTTC. It specifies CSAGPYNEGYTF.

The table lists this clonotype with many counts. The chain couples TRBV18 to TRBJ2-1; D is possibly TRBD1 (5 bases). The CDR3 has 14 amino acids. Per germline, CDR1 KGHSH and CDR2 LQKENI. Between the trimmed V and J ends, which lost 4 bases and 3 bases, there was a span of 10 bases. This CDR3 reads CASSQDTVYNEQFF. The CDR3 DNA reads as TGTGCCAGCTCACAGGACACCGTCTACAATGAGCAGTTCTTC. Full variable domain (outside the CDR3, taken from reference TRBV18 and TRBJ2-1): NAGVMQNPRHLVRRRGQEARLRCSPMKGHSHVYWYRQLPEEGLKFMVYLQKENIIDESGMPKERFSAEFPKEGPSILRIQQVVRGDSAAYFCASSQDTVYNEQFFGPGTRLTVL.

There are a few counts of this clonotype. The chain links TRBV20-1 to TRBJ2-5; no reliable D call. The V gene lost 2 bases and the J gene lost 0 bases, with 16 bases spanning the gap. Germline V gene sequence: CDR1 DFQATT, CDR2 SNEGSKA (reference sequence). CDR3 size: 16 residues. The chain's CDR3 is CSARSPVFRNQETQYF. CDR3 nucleotide sequence: TGCAGTGCTAGAAGTCCCGTGTTCAGGAACCAAGAGACCCAGTACTTC.

This clonotype occurred many times. The chain recombines TRBV5-1 with TRBJ2-2, with 11 bases lining up with TRBD2. Unmatched junction bases numbered 0, after V lost 5 bases and J lost 3 bases. This CDR3 is built from 14 residues. Germline CDR1 reads SGHRS; CDR2 reads YFSETQ. CDR3 DNA sequence: TGCGCCAGCAGACTAGCGGGAGACACCGGGGAGCTGTTTTTT. This gives the protein CASRLAGDTGELFF.

The table lists this clonotype with a few counts. The J gene is TRBJ2-3, the V gene TRBV24-1, with TRBD2 matching 15 bases. Trimming removed 4 bases from V and 8 bases from J; junction bases left unmatched: 9. This CDR3 is 17 amino acids long. Per the germline V gene, CDR1 is KGHDR and CDR2 is SFDVKD. The CDR3 nucleotides read TGTGCCACCAGTGACCCCCGGGGACTAGCGGGAGGAGGTACGCAGTATTTT. It yields the protein CATSDPRGLAGGGTQYF.

This clonotype was seen a few times. The chain recombines TRBV20-1 with TRBJ2-6; D unresolved. The CDR3 is made up of 15 amino acids. V shed 7 bases and J shed 3 bases, with 16 bases lying between them. Germline V gene data show CDR1 as DFQATT and CDR2 as SNEGSKA (reference sequence). CDR3 in amino acids: CSVRARINGANVLTF. DNA of the CDR3: TGCAGTGTCCGTGCTAGGATTAATGGGGCCAACGTCCTGACTTTC.

In its sample, this clonotype was seen a few times. This sequence joins TRBV6-2 or TRBV6-3 and TRBJ2-7; a weak D match, TRBD1 (6 bases). This CDR3 contains 15 residues. Germline CDR1 reads MNHEY; CDR2 reads SVGEGT. Trimming took off 5 bases at V and 7 bases at J, with 21 bases between the two ends. In DNA form, the CDR3 reads TGTGCCAGCAGTACCCCGGAACAGGGCGTGGAAGAGCAGTACTTC. Translated, it gives CASSTPEQGVEEQYF.